These 15 T cell receptor beta chains originate from one sample sequenced in a study of tissue T cells after allogeneic stem cell transplantation (dated 2022 in TCRdb). The library was obtained by the immunoSEQ multiplex PCR assay. What TCRdb holds here is the immuneACCESS table cut down to in-frame rearrangements. Part of the clones is not present; checked against another copy, under half of the missing clones reflect an unresolved V gene, and the others are unexplained. The sample table shows around 1,800 clones, and 40% to 60% are seen once. The ten largest account for around 30% of the sample. The meaning of the sample's time point label: mouse harvest day 14 after allogeneic transplant. Mouse grafts combined 10^7 T-cell-depleted bone marrow cells with 10^6 splenic CD5+ T cells, given via tail vein injection. The material sequenced was blood. Source of these receptors: a female BALB/c mouse given C57BL/6 T cells with graft-versus-host disease after an allogeneic hematopoietic cell transplant.

As regards this clone: Genes here carry mouse names. Coverage ceases 1 residue before the CDR3 finishes, and the germline J gene fills in the end. The chain joins TRBV5 to TRBJ2-4, with TRBD2 matching over 11 bases. Germline CDR1 reads LGHNA; CDR2 reads YNLKQL (reference sequence). This CDR3 comprises 16 residues. Germline trimming cut 4 bases from V and 2 bases from J; bases unmatched to any gene: 5. CDR3 bases read: TGTGCCAGCAGCCCCGGGACTGGGGGAGATCAAAACACCTTGTAC. Protein product: CASSPGTGGDQNTLY. The CDR3 as a whole reads CASSPGTGGDQNTLYF.

Points on this clone: The listed genes are named as in mouse. Coverage ceases 1 residue before the CDR3 finishes, and the germline J gene fills in the end. The chain couples TRBV5 to TRBJ2-4; D possibly corresponds to TRBD1 (6 bases). V gave up 4 bases and J gave up 0 bases, with 8 bases separating them. The CDR3 is made up of 14 amino acids. The germline V gene has CDR1 LGHNA and CDR2 YNLKQL (reference sequence). The part of the CDR3 DNA that was read is TGTGCCAGCAGCCCCGGACAGAGTCAAAACACCTTGTAC. It specifies CASSPGQSQNTLY. The complete CDR3 sequence is CASSPGQSQNTLYF.

Comments on this clone: Gene names and germline match the mouse. The read is 1 residue too short to cover the CDR3 end, so that end is filled in from the germline J gene. The rearrangement joins TRBV1 to TRBJ2-7; 7 bases map to TRBD2. The CDR3 runs to 15 residues. Trimming cost V 6 bases and J 4 bases; bases outside gene matches: 12. Germline V gene data show CDR1 as NSQYPW and CDR2 as LRSPGD (reference sequence). CDR3 DNA (partial): TGCACCTGCAGCGCCGACTGGGCGGGCGCATATGAACAGTAC. It specifies CTCSADWAGAYEQY. The full-length CDR3 reads as CTCSADWAGAYEQYF.

In its sample, this clone ranks as large. These gene names are mouse names. Read sequence stops 1 residue before the CDR3 end, and the germline J gene provides the missing end. This chain links TRBV4 with TRBJ2-5; 10 nucleotides align to TRBD2. CDR3 length: 14 amino acids. The V gene's germline CDR1 is LGHDT and CDR2 YNNKQL (reference sequence). The V gene end was trimmed by 5 bases and the J gene end by 4 bases; junction bases not matched to a gene: 3. CDR3 bases read: TGTGCCAGCAGCATCGACTGGGGGGAAGACACCCAGTAC. It translates to CASSIDWGEDTQY. The whole CDR3 sequence is CASSIDWGEDTQYF. Supplemented by reference TRBV4 and TRBJ2-5, the full variable domain reads ETAVFQTPNYHVTQVGNEVSFNCKQTLGHDTMYWYKQDSKKLLKIMFSYNNKQLIVNETVPRRFSPQSSDKAHLNLRIKSVEPEDSAVYLCASSIDWGEDTQYFGPGTRLLVL.

The sample holds a few counts of this clone. Gene names and germline match the mouse. The read ends 1 residue early relative to the CDR3; the germline J gene fills the gap. This rearrangement joins TRBV5 to TRBJ1-5, with 8 bases fitting TRBD1. Trimming removed 0 bases from V and 9 bases from J; junction bases left unmatched: 4. The CDR3 loop spans 14 amino acids. The V gene's germline CDR1 is LGHNA and CDR2 YNLKQL (reference sequence). CDR3 DNA (partial): TGTGCCAGCAGCCAAGACAACAGGGGGGGGGCTCCGCTT. Translating it yields CASSQDNRGGAPL. The full-length CDR3 reads as CASSQDNRGGAPLF.

This clone was recorded only once. The germline and genes are mouse ones. This CDR3 is CASARQGQNTLYF. The DNA read from the CDR3 is TGTGCCAGCGCCCGACAGGGTCAAAACACCTTGTAC. The V and J genes are TRBV13-2 and TRBJ2-4, with D possibly TRBD1 on 6 matching bases. Read coverage stops 1 residue before the CDR3 terminus; the germline J gene supplies the remainder. V was trimmed by 6 bases and J by 1 base, leaving 9 bases between them. In germline, CDR1 is NNHNN, CDR2 SYGAGS (reference sequence). The CDR3 contains 13 residues.

With regard to this clone: Each gene name is a mouse one. The read terminates 1 residue before the CDR3 end, so the remaining end is supplied by the germline J gene. The chain joins TRBV12-1 to TRBJ2-4; D not certain. The V and J ends lost 1 base and 0 bases respectively, with 4 bases between them. CDR3 length: 13 amino acids. Germline CDR1 SGHSN, CDR2 HYEKVE. The DNA read from the CDR3 is TGTGCCAGCTCTCTGGCTAGTCAAAACACCTTGTAC. The encoded protein is CASSLASQNTLY. The CDR3 in its entirety is CASSLASQNTLYF.

Comments on this clone: The genes and germline here are from mouse. The CDR3 end is not reached by the read, which stops 1 residue before it; the germline J gene fills it in. The chain couples TRBV15 to TRBJ2-2; D is ambiguous. Germline assignment: CDR1 SGHND and CDR2 FRSKSL. CDR3 length: 16 residues. V dropped 2 bases and J dropped 4 bases, with 14 bases sitting between them. CDR3 bases read: TGTGCCAGCAGTTTACTCCGGGGATTGGGCACCGGGCAGCTCTAC. Amino acid sequence: CASSLLRGLGTGQLY. The complete CDR3 protein is CASSLLRGLGTGQLYF.

This clone has more than one count but fewer than ten. All gene names here are mouse names. The read terminates 1 residue ahead of where the CDR3 ends, so the germline J gene completes it. This chain uses TRBV31 with TRBJ2-3; D perhaps matches TRBD2 (6 bases). Trimming removed 0 bases at V and 0 bases at J, with 7 bases between. Per germline, CDR1 GKSSPN and CDR2 SITVG. CDR3 length: 14 residues. The sequenced part of the CDR3 DNA is TGTGCCTGGAGTCTCTGGGGAAGTGCAGAAACGCTGTAT. Protein product: CAWSLWGSAETLY. The complete CDR3 sequence is CAWSLWGSAETLYF.

Regarding this clone: Gene names denote mouse genes. From the germline J gene comes the end of the CDR3, since the read stops 1 residue before it. The chain carries TRBV26 and TRBJ1-1, with a tentative D call TRBD1 (6 bases). There are 14 residues in the CDR3. CDR1 KGHPV and CDR2 FQNQEV come from the germline V gene (reference sequence). The germline V and J ends were trimmed by 5 bases and 0 bases, with 10 bases remaining between them. The sequenced CDR3 bases are TGTGCCAGCAGTGGACAGAGTGCAAACACAGAAGTCTTC. It encodes CASSGQSANTEVF. The CDR3, in full, reads CASSGQSANTEVFF.

In the case of this clone: The genes are named according to mouse. The CDR3 end falls 1 residue outside the read, so it is completed with the germline J gene. The chain has TRBV26 and TRBJ2-7, with 10 bases aligning to TRBD2. The CDR3 has 13 amino acids. With 2 bases clipped from V and 7 bases from J, the junction kept 2 bases outside the gene matches. Germline V gene data show CDR1 as KGHPV and CDR2 as FQNQEV (reference sequence). This CDR3 is CASSLLGGREQYF. The CDR3 DNA, read in part, is TGTGCCAGCAGTCTGCTGGGGGGGCGAGAACAGTAC.

Concerning this clone itself: Gene and germline names: mouse. The read gets to within 1 residue of the CDR3 end, and the germline J gene fills in the rest. The V and J genes are TRBV19 and TRBJ2-5; 8 nucleotides match TRBD2. The junction had 5 bases not matched to a gene; V was cut back by 2 bases and J by 3 bases. This CDR3 is 15 amino acids long. CDR1 and CDR2 from the germline V gene are FNHDT and SITEND (reference sequence). The CDR3 sequence: CASSIGWGVQDTQYF. Partial CDR3 DNA: TGTGCCAGCAGTATTGGCTGGGGGGTTCAAGACACCCAGTAC.

On this clone: Mouse names are used for the genes. The CDR3 goes on 1 residue after the read ends, and that part is filled in from the germline J gene. The rearrangement joins TRBV13-1 to TRBJ2-7, with D unclear. CDR1 is NSHNY, CDR2 SYGAGN, per germline. V was clipped by 0 bases and J by 7 bases, with 5 bases between them. The CDR3 is 11 residues long. Incomplete CDR3 DNA: TGTGCCAGCAGTGATGCAGGAGAACAGTAC. Protein: CASSDAGEQY. The whole CDR3 protein is CASSDAGEQYF.

There are a few counts of this clone. Genes and germline are mouse. The read is 1 residue too short to cover the CDR3 end, so that end is filled in from the germline J gene. This chain uses TRBV1 with TRBJ2-5; unclear D gene. The CDR3 runs to 12 residues. The germline gives CDR1 NSQYPW, CDR2 LRSPGD (reference sequence). V was trimmed by 2 bases and J by 6 bases, leaving 6 bases between them. Partial CDR3 DNA: TGCACCTGCAGTGCAAAAGGCGACACCCAGTAC. This encodes CTCSAKGDTQY. The whole CDR3 protein is CTCSAKGDTQYF.

Only a few counts were recorded for this clone. These gene names are mouse names. From the germline J gene comes the end of the CDR3, since the read stops 1 residue before it. The V call is TRBV3, the J call TRBJ2-7, with 8 bases matching TRBD2. The germline CDR1 and CDR2 sequences are SNHLY and FYNGKV (reference sequence). With V trimmed by 1 base and J by 4 bases, 6 bases remained unmatched. There are 15 residues in the CDR3. Partial CDR3 DNA: TGTGCCAGCAGCTTAGTCGCGGCTGGGGGGTATGAACAGTAC. Amino acid sequence: CASSLVAAGGYEQY. The whole CDR3 protein is CASSLVAAGGYEQYF.